This is a list of T cell receptor beta chains from one sample in a study of Graves' ophthalmopathy and Graves' hyperthyroidism. TCRdb fed the multiplex PCR reads into MiXCR, producing one record per CDR3 protein. The table includes approximately 37,000 distinct CDR3 sequences, roughly half detected once. Sequenced material: peripheral blood. These receptors all come from an adult man with Graves' ophthalmopathy. Both conserved end residues are part of each CDR3. Each record gives: CDR3 protein, V gene, clone size, J gene. Part of the rows lack a size; the others show once, few, many or a class for expanded clones.

CDR3aa: CASSGLAGGGETQYF
v_gene: TRBV6-4
abundance: .
j_gene: TRBJ2-5

CDR3aa: CASSPAGLAEGNIQYF
v_gene: TRBV13
abundance: many
j_gene: TRBJ2-4

CDR3aa: CAISTQLNNERFF
v_gene: TRBV24-1
abundance: .
j_gene: TRBJ2-1

CDR3aa: CASSLGQGTDTQYF
v_gene: TRBV11-1
abundance: many
j_gene: TRBJ2-3

CDR3aa: CASSFDEGGSYEQYF
v_gene: TRBV5-1
abundance: few
j_gene: TRBJ2-7

CDR3aa: CARCRDSGELVF
v_gene: TRBV6-1
abundance: .
j_gene: TRBJ2-2

CDR3aa: CASSSTSGVVGELFF
v_gene: TRBV3-1
abundance: few
j_gene: TRBJ2-2

CDR3aa: CASSSQGGGYYGYTF
v_gene: TRBV28
abundance: many
j_gene: TRBJ1-2

CDR3aa: CASSSTLQGTSSYEQYF
v_gene: TRBV7-9
abundance: few
j_gene: TRBJ2-7

CDR3aa: CASRVMVGGYTEAFF
v_gene: TRBV7-2
abundance: few
j_gene: TRBJ1-1

CDR3aa: CSALTGVGEQYF
v_gene: TRBV29-1
abundance: few
j_gene: TRBJ2-7

CDR3aa: CASSEGGTYNEQFF
v_gene: TRBV5-1
abundance: many
j_gene: TRBJ2-1

CDR3aa: CASSLSSVVGELFF
v_gene: TRBV27
abundance: few
j_gene: TRBJ2-2

CDR3aa: CASRHRVYNEQFF
v_gene: TRBV2
abundance: medium-sized
j_gene: TRBJ2-1

CDR3aa: CAWRRPNIQYF
v_gene: TRBV30
abundance: .
j_gene: TRBJ2-4

CDR3aa: CASSSRGAERLGEDTEAFF
v_gene: TRBV7-2
abundance: .
j_gene: TRBJ1-1

CDR3aa: CASSSDPVEPQHF
v_gene: TRBV7-9
abundance: many
j_gene: TRBJ1-5

CDR3aa: CAWSVGSNTEAFF
v_gene: TRBV30
abundance: many
j_gene: TRBJ1-1

CDR3aa: CASSSSGDSTDTQYF
v_gene: TRBV6-5
abundance: medium-sized
j_gene: TRBJ2-3

CDR3aa: CATSDRDRGSNQPQHF
v_gene: TRBV24-1
abundance: .
j_gene: TRBJ1-5

CDR3aa: CASSTLDTQYF
v_gene: TRBV2
abundance: .
j_gene: TRBJ2-3

CDR3aa: CASSVEEGYNSPLHF
v_gene: TRBV9
abundance: medium-sized
j_gene: TRBJ1-6

CDR3aa: CASSQGNSGPYNEQFF
v_gene: TRBV10-2
abundance: .
j_gene: TRBJ2-1

CDR3aa: CASSDGTPNTEAFF
v_gene: TRBV6-4
abundance: .
j_gene: TRBJ1-1

CDR3aa: CASSYSETGELFF
v_gene: TRBV6-5
abundance: many
j_gene: TRBJ2-2

CDR3aa: CASGLAGAFYNEQFF
v_gene: TRBV19
abundance: many
j_gene: TRBJ2-1

CDR3aa: CASSPGTSTYEQYF
v_gene: TRBV7-8
abundance: .
j_gene: TRBJ2-7

CDR3aa: CASSQRTGIPEQYF
v_gene: TRBV7-6
abundance: .
j_gene: TRBJ2-7